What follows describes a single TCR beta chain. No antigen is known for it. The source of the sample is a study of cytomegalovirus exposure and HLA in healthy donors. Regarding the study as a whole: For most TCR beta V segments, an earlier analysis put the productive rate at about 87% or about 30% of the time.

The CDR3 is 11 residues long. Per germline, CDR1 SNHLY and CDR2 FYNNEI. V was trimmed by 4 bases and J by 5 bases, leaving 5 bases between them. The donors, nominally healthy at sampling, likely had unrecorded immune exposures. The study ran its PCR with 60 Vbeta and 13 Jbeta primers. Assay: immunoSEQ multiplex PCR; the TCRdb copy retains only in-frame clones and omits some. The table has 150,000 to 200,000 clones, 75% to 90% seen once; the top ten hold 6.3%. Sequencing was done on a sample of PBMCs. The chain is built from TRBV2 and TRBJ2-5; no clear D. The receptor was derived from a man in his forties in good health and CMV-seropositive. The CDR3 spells CASSGSETQYF. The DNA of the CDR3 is TGTGCCAGCAGTGGGAGTGAGACCCAGTACTTC.